The next 18 T cell receptor beta chains were all read from a single sample in a study of cytomegalovirus exposure and HLA in healthy donors. The PCR ran on 60 Vbeta and 13 Jbeta primers. Some clones are missing from TCRdb's copy, which holds only in-frame ones; the method was immunoSEQ multiplex PCR. In the table there are 200,000 or so clones, 82% of which are singletons. The sequenced sample consisted of PBMCs. These receptors were collected from a boy aged 2 to 10 in good health and CMV-seronegative.

The V gene is TRBV7-8, the J gene TRBJ1-6; D gene ambiguous. The germline V and J ends were trimmed by 4 bases and 2 bases, with 24 bases remaining between them. Looked up from germline, CDR1 is SGHVS and CDR2 is FQNEAQ. The CDR3 extends over 20 amino acids. The CDR3 reads CASSSPRPRGGKAYNSPLHF. CDR3 bases: TGTGCCAGCAGCTCCCCACGACCCCGAGGAGGGAAGGCCTATAATTCACCCCTCCACTTT. The complete variable domain, with remaining parts taken from reference TRBV7-8 and TRBJ1-6, reads GAGVSQSPRYKVAKRGQDVALRCDPISGHVSLFWYQQALGQGPEFLTYFQNEAQLDKSGLPSDRFFAERPEGSVSTLKIQRTQQEDSAVYLCASSSPRPRGGKAYNSPLHFGNGTRLTVT.

This sequence joins TRBV9 and TRBJ2-3; perhaps TRBD2 as D (5 bases). This CDR3 has 15 residues. V lost 0 bases and J 3 bases, leaving 11 bases between the germline ends. Germline lookup yields CDR1 SGDLS and CDR2 YYNGEE. In DNA, the CDR3 is TGTGCCAGCAGCGTAGCCGGGGAATCGACAGATACGCAGTATTTT. Amino acids: CASSVAGESTDTQYF.

This chain connects TRBV6-1 to TRBJ1-5; D possibly corresponds to TRBD1 (6 bases). CDR3 size: 17 residues. The V gene lost 3 bases and the J gene lost 4 bases, with 19 bases spanning the gap. Per germline, CDR1 MNHNS and CDR2 SASEGT. The CDR3 here is CASSESSWNRVNQPQHF. The CDR3 DNA sequence: TGTGCCAGCAGTGAGTCCTCGTGGAACAGGGTAAATCAGCCCCAGCATTTT.

This clone has a handful of counts. The rearrangement joins TRBV2 to TRBJ1-2, with D possibly being TRBD1 (6 bases). Germline V gives CDR1 SNHLY, CDR2 FYNNEI. Trimming left V 5 bases short and J 6 bases short, with 19 bases between. This CDR3 comprises 15 residues. The CDR3 DNA reads TGTGCCAGCAGTAGATCCGGGACACAGCTTGATGGCTACACCTTC. Translated: CASSRSGTQLDGYTF.

The V call is TRBV2, the J call TRBJ1-4, with D possibly matching TRBD1 (6 bases). This CDR3 region has 15 residues. V lost 8 bases to trimming and J lost 4 bases, with 17 bases between them. Germline V lookup: CDR1 SNHLY, CDR2 FYNNEI. CDR3 loop: CASQTYRVFNEKLFF. DNA of the CDR3: TGTGCCAGCCAGACCTACAGGGTTTTTAATGAAAAACTGTTTTTT.

DNA of the CDR3: TGTGCCAGCGGTCTTGCGGGGGGGTTCTACGAGCAGTACTTC. Translated, it gives CASGLAGGFYEQYF. The J gene is TRBJ2-7, the V gene TRBV5-8, with 9 nucleotides matching TRBD2. V lost 7 bases to trimming and J lost 3 bases; unmatched junction nucleotides: 8. The germline gives CDR1 SGHTS, CDR2 YDEGEE. This CDR3 spans 14 amino acids.

The chain employs TRBV4-1 and TRBJ2-7; 7 bases align to TRBD2. The CDR3 length is 14 residues. Germline CDR1 MGHRA, CDR2 YSYEKL. The V segment lost 1 base and the J segment 2 bases; nucleotides outside the gene matches: 2. The CDR3 DNA follows: TGCGCCAGCAGCCAAGGGGGGGGACCCTACGAGCAGTACTTC. It codes for CASSQGGGPYEQYF.

V and J are TRBV5-1 and TRBJ2-1; tentative D call: TRBD2 (6 bases). The CDR3 contains 13 residues. Germline values: CDR1 SGHRS, CDR2 YFSETQ. V was cut by 0 bases and J by 9 bases, with 10 bases left in between. This chain's CDR3 is CASSLVQAGEQFF. CDR3 coding DNA: TGCGCCAGCAGCTTGGTACAAGCGGGTGAGCAGTTCTTC.

The chain has TRBV29-1 and TRBJ1-4; maybe TRBD1 (6 bases). CDR1 is SQVTM and CDR2 is ANQGSEA in the germline V gene. The V and J ends lost 0 bases and 8 bases respectively, with 13 bases between them. The CDR3 runs to 14 residues. As DNA, the CDR3 is TGCAGCGTTGAAGACGGGAGGGGGAGAGAAAAACTGTTTTTT. Amino acid sequence: CSVEDGRGREKLFF.

This chain links TRBV5-8 with TRBJ2-5; D is uncertain. Germline V gene sequence: CDR1 SGHTS, CDR2 YDEGEE. CDR3 length: 14 amino acids. The germline V and J ends were trimmed by 1 base and 11 bases, with 18 bases remaining between them. The CDR3 region is CASSLREIAREQYF. The CDR3, as DNA: TGTGCCAGCAGCTTGCGCGAAATCGCGAGAGAGCAGTACTTC.

The chain joins TRBV2 to TRBJ2-7; 7 bases fit TRBD2. CDR3 length: 15 residues. Germline CDR1 reads SNHLY; CDR2 reads FYNNEI. The V gene end was trimmed by 4 bases and the J gene end by 0 bases; junction bases not matched to a gene: 6. Here the CDR3 reads CASSVGDYLSYEQYF. CDR3 DNA sequence: TGTGCCAGCAGTGTAGGGGACTACCTCTCCTACGAGCAGTACTTC.

V is TRBV7-2 and J is TRBJ2-7, with D possibly being TRBD1 (5 bases). The CDR3 loop spans 14 amino acids. From germline, CDR1 is SGHTA and CDR2 FQGNSA. Trimming removed 4 bases at V and 2 bases at J, with 12 bases between. The CDR3 protein is CASSSARVPYEQYF. In nucleotides, the CDR3 is TGTGCCAGCAGCTCCGCCAGGGTGCCCTACGAGCAGTACTTC.

J is TRBJ2-3 and V is TRBV10-3, with a weak D call TRBD2 (5 bases). Germline V CDR1 and CDR2: ENHRY, SYGVKD. CDR3 length: 14 amino acids. V gave up 4 bases and J gave up 6 bases, with 14 bases separating them. CDR3 sequence reads: CAISGTPSGDTQYF. The CDR3 DNA reads as TGTGCCATCAGTGGGACTCCCTCCGGGGATACGCAGTATTTT.

This chain's CDR3 is CASSPRRGGGSPLHF. The DNA for the CDR3 is TGTGCCAGCAGCCCCCGCCGCGGGGGGGGATCACCCCTCCACTTT. This chain links TRBV6-6 with TRBJ1-6, with a weak D call TRBD1 (5 bases). Trimming left V 6 bases short and J 10 bases short, with 19 bases between. The CDR3 is 15 residues long. Germline CDR1 reads MNHNY; CDR2 reads SVGAGI (reference sequence).

A few counts support this clone. V gene TRBV7-2 combines with J gene TRBJ1-5, with 7 bases identical to TRBD1. The J segment lost 2 bases and the V segment lost 5 bases, leaving 0 bases of the junction unmatched. In germline, CDR1 is SGHTA, CDR2 FQGNSA. This CDR3 spans 13 amino acids. CDR3 nucleotide sequence: TGTGCCAGCAGCGGGACAGGCAATCAGCCCCAGCATTTT. This codes for CASSGTGNQPQHF.

This clone was counted between two and nine times. The J gene is TRBJ1-5, the V gene TRBV5-5, with 8 bases lining up with TRBD1. Germline CDR1 is SGHKS and CDR2 is YYEKEE (reference sequence). V lost 2 bases to trimming and J lost 5 bases; unmatched junction nucleotides: 6. The CDR3 is 15 amino acids. CDR3 sequence: CASSLLDREYQPQHF. The DNA of the CDR3 is TGTGCCAGCAGCTTACTGGACAGGGAATATCAGCCCCAGCATTTT.

This clone was detected once. The chain links TRBV6-5 to TRBJ1-1, with TRBD1 matching over 8 bases. The CDR3 runs to 14 residues. The germline gives CDR1 MNHEY, CDR2 SVGAGI. The ends lost 8 bases at V and 5 bases at J; junction bases unmatched: 10. Here the CDR3 reads CASGLRTGRTEAFF. DNA of the CDR3: TGTGCCAGCGGTTTAAGGACAGGGCGAACTGAAGCTTTCTTT.

The chain uses TRBV5-1 and TRBJ2-5, with 11 bases matching TRBD2. J lost 4 bases, V lost 3 bases, and 5 bases had no gene match. CDR1 is SGHRS, CDR2 YFSETQ, per germline. The CDR3 spans 15 residues. Here the CDR3 DNA reads TGCGCCAGCAGCTGGGGGACTAGCGGAAGAGAGACCCAGTACTTC. Its translation is CASSWGTSGRETQYF.